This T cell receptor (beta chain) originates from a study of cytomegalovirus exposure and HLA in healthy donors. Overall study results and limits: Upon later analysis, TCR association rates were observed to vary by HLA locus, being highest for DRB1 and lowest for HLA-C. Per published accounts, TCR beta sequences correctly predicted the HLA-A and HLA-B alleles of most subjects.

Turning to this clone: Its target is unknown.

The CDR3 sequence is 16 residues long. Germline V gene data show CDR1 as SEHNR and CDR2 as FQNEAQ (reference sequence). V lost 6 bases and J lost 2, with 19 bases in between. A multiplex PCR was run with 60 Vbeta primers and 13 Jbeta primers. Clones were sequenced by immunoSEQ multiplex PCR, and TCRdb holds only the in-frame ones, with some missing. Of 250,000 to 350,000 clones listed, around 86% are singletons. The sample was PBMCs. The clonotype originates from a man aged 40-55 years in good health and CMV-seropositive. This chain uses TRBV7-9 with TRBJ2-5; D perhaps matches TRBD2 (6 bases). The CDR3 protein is CASRELAEGLQETQYF. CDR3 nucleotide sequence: TGTGCCAGCAGGGAGTTAGCGGAAGGCCTACAAGAGACCCAGTACTTC.